This T cell receptor (beta chain) was documented in a study of shared clonotypes between healthy human individuals. The V gene end was trimmed by 3 bases and the J gene end by 6 bases; junction bases not matched to a gene: 11. Looked up from germline, CDR1 is LNHDA and CDR2 is SQIVND (reference sequence). The CDR3 is 16 residues long. Assay: immunoSEQ multiplex PCR; the TCRdb copy retains only in-frame clones and omits some. The table has about 2.3 million clones, over 90% seen once; the top ten hold under 0.45%. The source material was naive CD4+ T cells from PBMCs. Subset in this sample: CD45RA+ positively selected. The J gene is TRBJ2-5, the V gene TRBV19; 9 nucleotides line up with TRBD1. The sequence was collected from a man aged 18-30 years in good health. Some clones in this sample may be carry-over from other donors' samples. CDR3 sequence (DNA): TGTGCCAGTAGTATCCCGGGACAGGGTAATAAAAAGACCCAGTACTTC. This encodes CASSIPGQGNKKTQYF.